The source of this T cell receptor beta chain is a study of T cells in Graves' hyperthyroidism and ophthalmopathy. There were TCR beta CDR3 regions amplified from RNA transcripts. The study used the HTBI primer set for a first-round RT-PCR of the TCR CDR3. Via MiXCR, TCRdb re-called the multiplex PCR reads, giving one row per CDR3 protein. The sample yields about 590,000 distinct CDR3 sequences, 11% to 15% seen once. The CDR3 is 15 amino acids. Germline lookup yields CDR1 MNHEY and CDR2 SMNVEV (reference sequence). Trimming left V 6 bases short and J 0 bases short, with 14 bases between. The chain is built from TRBV27 and TRBJ1-1; a weak D match, TRBD1 (5 bases). The sequencing sample was made of blood. The sequence was obtained from a woman between 18 and 30 years old with Graves' ophthalmopathy. Written as DNA, the CDR3 is TGTGCCAGCAGGCTTTGGGAGGGGATGAACACTGAAGCTTTCTTT. Amino acids: CASRLWEGMNTEAFF.